This T cell receptor beta chain was identified during a study of blood T cells in healthy people across ages. Notes on the study in general: Naive T cell percentage and TCR beta diversity correlated strongly. Among long-lived donors, naive CD4+ cells were more numerous and diversity higher than in aged donors.

Drawn from each donor were 9 to 10 milliliters of peripheral blood. Each sample yielded at least 7 million isolated PBMCs. The CDR3 is made up of 18 amino acids. Together with a sample-barcoded 5' primer, a J-beta primer mix was included in a second PCR lasting about 7 to 12 cycles. One entry per CDR3 protein results from TCRdb running MiXCR on the 5' RACE reads. This sample carries around 870,000 distinct CDR3 sequences, 29% of them seen once, and the ten largest clones take around 16%. This clonotype was seen many times. Its antigen is not identified. The V and J genes are TRBV21-1 and TRBJ2-1; the table's D call TRBD1 went unverified against the DNA. TRBV21-1 is deemed a pseudogene. The source of this sequence is an elderly woman in good health. The sample taken for sequencing was blood. The CDR3: CASRKGQGWGYSYNEQFF. The CDR3 bases are TGTGCCAGTAGAAAAGGACAGGGGTGGGGGTACTCCTACAATGAGCAGTTCTTC.